These 10 T cell receptor beta chains share one sample of origin, sequenced in a study of control samples from healthy donors and cancer patients. Produced via immunoSEQ multiplex PCR; TCRdb's table is partial and in-frame only. Among about 120,000 clones listed, around nine tenths were seen once. The sequenced sample consisted of blood. The origin of the receptors is a man younger than 45 in good health.

V is TRBV5-1 and J is TRBJ1-1; 7 nucleotides agree with TRBD1. This CDR3 has 13 amino acids. V trimming: 0 bases; J trimming: 7 bases; junction bases outside the gene matches: 3. The germline gives CDR1 SGHRS, CDR2 YFSETQ. The CDR3, as DNA: TGCGCCAGCAGCTTGGAGGGGGCGTATGAAGCTTTCTTT. Residues: CASSLEGAYEAFF.

The chain uses TRBV6-5 and TRBJ2-5, with D hard to call. Germline V gene lookup returns CDR1 MNHEY and CDR2 SVGAGI. The CDR3 has 12 amino acids. The V gene lost 8 bases and the J gene lost 4 bases, with 11 bases spanning the gap. CDR3 loop: CASQIQRETQYF. The DNA of the CDR3 is TGTGCCAGCCAGATACAACGAGAGACCCAGTACTTC.

The chain employs TRBV5-8 and TRBJ1-1; possibly TRBD1 for D (6 bases). Per the germline V gene, CDR1 is SGHTS and CDR2 is YDEGEE. This CDR3 is built from 14 residues. Trimming pared 2 bases from V and 1 base from J, leaving 9 bases between. The CDR3 is CASSLGGANTEAFF. CDR3 bases: TGTGCCAGCAGCTTAGGGGGAGCGAACACTGAAGCTTTCTTT.

The chain is built from TRBV10-3 and TRBJ1-1, with D perhaps matching TRBD1 (5 bases). Germline V gene data show CDR1 as ENHRY and CDR2 as SYGVKD. The CDR3 spans 12 residues. The V end was cut by 6 bases, the J end by 1 base, with 6 bases between. Written as DNA, the CDR3 is TGTGCCATCAGCGGGGGGAACACTGAAGCTTTCTTT. It translates to CAISGGNTEAFF.

The J gene is TRBJ1-4, the V gene TRBV25-1, with 7 positions matching TRBD1. J lost 8 bases, V lost 4 bases, and 7 bases had no gene match. Germline CDR1 is MGHDK and CDR2 is SYGVNS. This CDR3 contains 14 residues. CDR3 sequence (DNA): TGTGCCAGCAGTGGCCTTCTACAGGGGGAAAAACTGTTTTTT. Translation: CASSGLLQGEKLFF. The full variable domain, rest sourced from reference TRBV25-1 and TRBJ1-4, is EADIYQTPRYLVIGTGKKITLECSQTMGHDKMYWYQQDPGMELHLIHYSYGVNSTEKGDLSSESTVSRIRTEHFPLTLESARPSHTSQYLCASSGLLQGEKLFFGSGTQLSVL.

The chain combines TRBV2 with TRBJ2-2, with 10 bases matching TRBD2. Germline V gene data show CDR1 as SNHLY and CDR2 as FYNNEI. The CDR3 has 14 residues. V lost 9 bases and J lost 1; bases outside the gene matches: 2. Here the CDR3 reads CARGTSVNTGELFF. As DNA, the CDR3 is TGTGCCAGGGGGACTAGCGTGAACACCGGGGAGCTGTTTTTT.

The chain employs TRBV2 and TRBJ1-2; D is unclear. Germline V CDR1 and CDR2: SNHLY, FYNNEI. Trimming removed 6 bases from V and 2 bases from J, with 10 bases in between. This CDR3 spans 13 amino acids. The CDR3 reads CASSQTMNYGYTF. CDR3 DNA: TGTGCCAGCAGCCAGACAATGAACTATGGCTACACCTTC.

The gene calls are TRBV5-1 and TRBJ1-1; the D is unclear. Trimming left V 3 bases short and J 6 bases short, with 9 bases between. The germline V gene has CDR1 SGHRS and CDR2 YFSETQ. CDR3 length equals 12 residues. CDR3 residues: CASSSQSAEAFF. The CDR3 DNA reads TGCGCCAGCAGCTCGCAGAGCGCTGAAGCTTTCTTT.

This rearrangement joins TRBV5-8 to TRBJ1-1, with 8 positions matching TRBD1. Germline loops: CDR1 SGHTS, CDR2 YDEGEE. The V segment lost 4 bases and the J segment 2 bases; nucleotides outside the gene matches: 7. The CDR3 sequence is 15 residues long. CDR3 in amino acids: CASSPGQGRNTEAFF. The DNA of the CDR3 is TGTGCCAGCAGCCCCGGACAGGGAAGAAACACTGAAGCTTTCTTT.

The chain uses TRBV20-1 and TRBJ1-2, with a tentative D call TRBD1 (5 bases). The CDR3 covers 11 residues. The ends were cut back, 4 bases at V and 4 bases at J, with 7 bases in the middle. Germline CDR1 DFQATT, CDR2 SNEGSKA (reference sequence). CDR3 sequence: CSATGSYGYTF. CDR3 nucleotide sequence: TGCAGTGCTACAGGGTCCTATGGCTACACCTTC.